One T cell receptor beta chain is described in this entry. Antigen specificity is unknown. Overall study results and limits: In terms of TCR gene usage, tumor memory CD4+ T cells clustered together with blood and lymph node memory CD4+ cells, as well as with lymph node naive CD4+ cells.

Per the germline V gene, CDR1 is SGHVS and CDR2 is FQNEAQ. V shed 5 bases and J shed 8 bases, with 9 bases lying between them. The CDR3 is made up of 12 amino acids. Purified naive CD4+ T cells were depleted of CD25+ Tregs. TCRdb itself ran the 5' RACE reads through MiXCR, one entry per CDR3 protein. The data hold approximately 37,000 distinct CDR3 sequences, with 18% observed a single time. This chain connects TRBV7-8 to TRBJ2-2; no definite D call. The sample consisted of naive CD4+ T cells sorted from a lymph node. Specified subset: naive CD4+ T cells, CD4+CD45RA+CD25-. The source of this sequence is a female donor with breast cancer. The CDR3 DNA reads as TGTGCCAGCAGCCCCGTTGGGGGGGAGCTGTTTTTT. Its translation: CASSPVGGELFF. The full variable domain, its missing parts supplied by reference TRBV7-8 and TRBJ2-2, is GAGVSQSPRYKVAKRGQDVALRCDPISGHVSLFWYQQALGQGPEFLTYFQNEAQLDKSGLPSDRFFAERPEGSVSTLKIQRTQQEDSAVYLCASSPVGGELFFGEGSRLTVL.